These T cell receptor beta chains were read from a single sample in a study of cytomegalovirus exposure and HLA in healthy donors. TCRdb's copy holds only in-frame clones and misses some; the assay was immunoSEQ multiplex PCR. The data contain approximately 110,000 clones, 74% of them seen just once; the ten biggest clones take up about 2.6%. The sequenced sample was PBMCs. Receptor source: a man between 50 and 59 years old in good health and CMV-seropositive. Each CDR3 is given with its conserved first and last residue. D genes are given only for firm matches. For some rows the clone size is stated as once, few or many, or as a class when expanded; others skip it.

d_gene	v_gene	abundance	j_gene	CDR3nt	CDR3aa
TRBD1	TRBV25-1	NA	TRBJ1-2	TGTGCCAGCGCTGACAGGGGAAACTATGGCTACACCTTC	CASADRGNYGYTF
TRBD1	TRBV6-1	once	TRBJ1-5	TGTGCCAGCAGGAGGGACAGGGGGCTTCAGCCCCAGCATTTT	CASRRDRGLQPQHF
NA	TRBV9	few	TRBJ2-1	TGTGCCAGCAGCGTAGACCTTCAGACAGAATCCAACAATGAGCAGTTCTTC	CASSVDLQTESNNEQFF
NA	TRBV5-1	NA	TRBJ1-1	TGCGCCAGCAGCTTGGTGGGAGACTACGAAGCTTTCTTT	CASSLVGDYEAFF
TRBD1	TRBV18	NA	TRBJ2-7	TGTGCCAGCTCACCAAGGACAGGGTATTACGAGCAGTACTTC	CASSPRTGYYEQYF
TRBD2	TRBV5-1	few	TRBJ2-1	TGCGCCAGCAGAATTGGAGCGGGGGGCGGAAATGAGCAGTTCTTC	CASRIGAGGGNEQFF
NA	TRBV9	NA	TRBJ2-1	TGTGCCAGCAGCGTCTCGGGAAACACCTACAATGAGCAGTTCTTC	CASSVSGNTYNEQFF
NA	TRBV5-1	NA	TRBJ1-6	TGCGCCAGCAGCCTACCCCCAGGGGCCAATTCACCCCTCCACTTT	CASSLPPGANSPLHF
TRBD1	TRBV5-1	NA	TRBJ2-7	TGCGCCAGCAGCTTGGACAGGGGAGAAGAAGAGCAGTACTTC	CASSLDRGEEEQYF
NA	TRBV5-1	NA	TRBJ2-5	TGCGCCAGCAGCCCTTCAGGGGAGCGAGAGACCCAGTACTTC	CASSPSGERETQYF
NA	TRBV5-5	NA	TRBJ2-5	TGTGCCAGCAGCTTGGCGGGTCCGACGGAGACCCAGTACTTC	CASSLAGPTETQYF
NA	TRBV9	few	TRBJ2-2	TGTGCCAGCAGCGTAGGGGGAGGGAACACCGGGGAGCTGTTTTTT	CASSVGGGNTGELFF
NA	TRBV10-3	few	TRBJ1-1	TGTGCCATCAAGGGAGAGTTGAACACTGAAGCTTTCTTT	CAIKGELNTEAFF
TRBD1	TRBV5-1	few	TRBJ1-1	TGCGCCAGTCGACAGGGTGAGCGGAACACTGAAGCTTTCTTT	CASRQGERNTEAFF
TRBD1	TRBV7-9	NA	TRBJ1-2	TGTGCCAGCAGCTTAGGGGGACAGGGTGACTATGGCTACACCTTC	CASSLGGQGDYGYTF
NA	TRBV4-1	NA	TRBJ2-7	TGCGCCAGCAGCCCCCCAGGAGGGTACGGCGAGCAGTACTTC	CASSPPGGYGEQYF
NA	TRBV6-6	NA	TRBJ1-5	TGTGCCAGCAGACAAGGGGTAGAGAATCAGCCCCAGCATTTT	CASRQGVENQPQHF
NA	TRBV2	NA	TRBJ2-3	TGTGCCAGCAGCTCCTCGACTTCTAGCACAGATACGCAGTATTTT	CASSSSTSSTDTQYF
NA	TRBV18	NA	TRBJ2-7	TGTGCCAGCTCACCACAGGAGGGGTTCTCCTACGAGCAGTACTTC	CASSPQEGFSYEQYF
TRBD1	TRBV29-1	NA	TRBJ1-2	TGCAGCGTTTCCCAGGGGGCGGGTGGCTACACCTTC	CSVSQGAGGYTF
TRBD1	TRBV6-5	NA	TRBJ1-1	TGTGCCAGCAGTTTCGGGACAGGGGGCACTGAAGCTTTCTTT	CASSFGTGGTEAFF
TRBD1	TRBV6-1	NA	TRBJ1-4	TGTGCCAGCAGTGAAGCACAGGGGGTAGCTAAGGGAGAAAAACTGTTTTTT	CASSEAQGVAKGEKLFF
TRBD2	TRBV2	NA	TRBJ2-3	TGTGCCAGCAGTTACCCGCTAAGCGGGGGAAGCACAGATACGCAGTATTTT	CASSYPLSGGSTDTQYF
NA	TRBV5-1	few	TRBJ1-1	TGTGCCAGCTCGAACAAGAACACTGAAGCTTTCTTT	CASSNKNTEAFF
NA	TRBV18	NA	TRBJ1-6	TGTGCCAGCTCACCACAAGTGGCGGGGCGATATAATTCACCCCTCCACTTT	CASSPQVAGRYNSPLHF
TRBD1	TRBV2	once	TRBJ1-4	TGTGCCAGCAGGAGGACAGGGACTAATGAAAAACTGTTTTTT	CASRRTGTNEKLFF
NA	TRBV11-2	NA	TRBJ2-5	TGTGCCAGCAGCTTAGGCGGACAGAGGAAAGAGACCCAGTACTTC	CASSLGGQRKETQYF
NA	TRBV7-9	NA	TRBJ2-7	TGTGCCAGCAGCTTAAATCAGGAGGACTTCACCTACGAGCAGTACTTC	CASSLNQEDFTYEQYF
TRBD2	TRBV27	once	TRBJ2-2	TGTGCCAGCAGTCCCTTCTTCGGGACTACCCTCGCCGGGGAGCTGTTTTTT	CASSPFFGTTLAGELFF
TRBD2	TRBV6-5	NA	TRBJ2-1	TGTGCCAGCAGCCGACTAGCATCCATCAATGAGCAGTTCTTC	CASSRLASINEQFF
TRBD1	TRBV27	few	TRBJ2-7	TGTGCCAGCAGCAGGGCAGGGGGAAACGAGCAGTACTTC	CASSRAGGNEQYF
TRBD1	TRBV5-1	NA	TRBJ1-2	TGCGCCAGCAGCCCAGGACAGGGGGGAGGCTACACCTTC	CASSPGQGGGYTF
NA	TRBV7-3	NA	TRBJ1-1	TGTGCCAGCAGCTTCGGGGGGCATAACACTGAAGCTTTCTTT	CASSFGGHNTEAFF
NA	TRBV2	NA	TRBJ2-1	TGTGCCAGCAGTGCCTGGGGGGTATCCTACAATGAGCAGTTCTTC	CASSAWGVSYNEQFF
TRBD1	TRBV5-6	NA	TRBJ2-1	TGTGCCAGCAGCCGGTCGGACAGGGGAAACAATGAGCAGTTCTTC	CASSRSDRGNNEQFF
NA	TRBV30	NA	TRBJ1-2	TGTGCCTGGAGTGGGACTTCCTTGATGACCTATGGCTACACCTTC	CAWSGTSLMTYGYTF
TRBD2	TRBV5-1	NA	TRBJ2-5	TGCGCCAGCAGCTTGGGACTAGCGGATCCCCAAGAGACCCAGTACTTC	CASSLGLADPQETQYF
TRBD1	TRBV5-1	once	TRBJ2-7	TGCGCCAGCAGCGTAGGACAGGGAAGAGGCGAGCAGTACTTC	CASSVGQGRGEQYF
TRBD2	TRBV30	NA	TRBJ2-1	TGTGCCTGGAGTCCGGATCCAGCGGGGTACAATGAGCAGTTCTTC	CAWSPDPAGYNEQFF
NA	TRBV5-1	NA	TRBJ2-1	TGCGCCAGCAGCGAAGGACAGATCTACAATGAGCAGTTCTTC	CASSEGQIYNEQFF
NA	TRBV6-4	NA	TRBJ2-3	TGTGCCAGCAGTGACTCGTCCAGTTTGAGCACAGATACGCAGTATTTT	CASSDSSSLSTDTQYF
NA	TRBV7-3	NA	TRBJ2-2	TGTGCCAGCAGCTTTAGAGCCGGGGAGCTGTTTTTT	CASSFRAGELFF
NA	TRBV11-2	NA	TRBJ2-1	TGTGCCAGCAGCTTAGATCTGGGGGGATCCTACAATGAGCAGTTCTTC	CASSLDLGGSYNEQFF
TRBD1	TRBV5-4	NA	TRBJ2-5	TGTGCCAGCAGCCCTAGCTGGGGACAGACAGAGACCCAGTACTTC	CASSPSWGQTETQYF
NA	TRBV27	once	TRBJ2-7	TGTGCCAGCAGTCCCATGGGGGGGCTAAGGGAGCAGTACTTC	CASSPMGGLREQYF
NA	TRBV6-5	NA	TRBJ1-5	TGTGCCAGCAGTGGGGGGTTAGGAAATCAGCCCCAGCATTTT	CASSGGLGNQPQHF
NA	TRBV29-1	NA	TRBJ1-2	TGCAGCGTTGAAAGGCAGGGCCTTTTACGGGCCAACTATGGCTACACCTTC	CSVERQGLLRANYGYTF
TRBD1	TRBV9	NA	TRBJ1-1	TGTGCCAGCAGCGCCCGGGACAGGGGAACTGAAGCTTTCTTT	CASSARDRGTEAFF
TRBD2	TRBV5-1	NA	TRBJ2-2	TGCGCCAGCAGCTTGGATGCTAGCGGGGGAAACACCGGGGAGCTGTTTTTT	CASSLDASGGNTGELFF
TRBD1	TRBV2	NA	TRBJ1-2	TGTGCCAGCAGTCGACAGGGTTACTATGGCTACACCTTC	CASSRQGYYGYTF
TRBD1	TRBV6-6	NA	TRBJ1-1	TGTGCCAGCAGTCCTTTATACAGGGGAAGTTTCACTGAAGCTTTCTTT	CASSPLYRGSFTEAFF
NA	TRBV5-4	many	TRBJ1-1	TGTGCCAGCAGGGATAGGAGCTCGGGCACTGAAGCTTTCTTT	CASRDRSSGTEAFF
NA	TRBV6-1	NA	TRBJ2-3	TGTGCCAGCAAGGTGGGGCCAAGCACAGATACGCAGTATTTT	CASKVGPSTDTQYF
TRBD1	TRBV5-1	NA	TRBJ2-2	TGCGCCAGCAGCTTTATTGAGGGGGCTCCGAACACCGGGGAGCTGTTTTTT	CASSFIEGAPNTGELFF
NA	TRBV27	NA	TRBJ2-2	TGTGCCAGCAGTTCATACGGGACTCGGGGCACCGGGGAGCTGTTTTTT	CASSSYGTRGTGELFF